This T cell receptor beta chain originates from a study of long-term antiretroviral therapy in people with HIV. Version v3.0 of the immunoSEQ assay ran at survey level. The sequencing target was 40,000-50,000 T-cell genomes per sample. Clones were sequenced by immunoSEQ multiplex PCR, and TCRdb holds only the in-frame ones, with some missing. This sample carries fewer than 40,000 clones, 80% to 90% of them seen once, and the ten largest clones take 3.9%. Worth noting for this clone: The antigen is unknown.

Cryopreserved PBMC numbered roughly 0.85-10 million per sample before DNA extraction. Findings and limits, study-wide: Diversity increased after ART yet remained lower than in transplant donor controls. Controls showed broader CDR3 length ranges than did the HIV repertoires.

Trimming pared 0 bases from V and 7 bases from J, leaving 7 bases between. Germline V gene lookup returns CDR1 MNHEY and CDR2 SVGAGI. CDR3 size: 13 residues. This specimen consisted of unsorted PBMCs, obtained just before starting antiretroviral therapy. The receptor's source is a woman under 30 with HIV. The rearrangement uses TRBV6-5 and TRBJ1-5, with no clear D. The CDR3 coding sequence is TGTGCCAGCAGTTACTCGAGAAAACAGCCCCAGCATTTT. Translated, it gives CASSYSRKQPQHF.